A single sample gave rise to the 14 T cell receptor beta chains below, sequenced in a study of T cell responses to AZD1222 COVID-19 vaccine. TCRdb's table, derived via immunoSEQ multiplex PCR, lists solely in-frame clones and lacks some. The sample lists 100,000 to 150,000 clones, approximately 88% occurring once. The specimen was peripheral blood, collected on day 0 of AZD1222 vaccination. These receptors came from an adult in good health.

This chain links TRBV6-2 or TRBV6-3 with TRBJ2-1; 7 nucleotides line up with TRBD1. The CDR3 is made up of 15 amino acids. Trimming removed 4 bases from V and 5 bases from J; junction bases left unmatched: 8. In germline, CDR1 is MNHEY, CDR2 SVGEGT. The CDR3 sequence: CASSSPWDRDNEQFF. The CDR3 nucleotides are TGTGCCAGCAGTTCCCCCTGGGACAGAGACAATGAGCAGTTCTTC.

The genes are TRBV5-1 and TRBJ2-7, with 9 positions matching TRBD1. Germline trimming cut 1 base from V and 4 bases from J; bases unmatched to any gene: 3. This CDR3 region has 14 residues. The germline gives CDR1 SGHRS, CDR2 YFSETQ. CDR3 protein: CASSLRTGDYEQYF. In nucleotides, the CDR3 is TGCGCCAGCAGCTTGAGGACAGGGGATTACGAGCAGTACTTC.

Here the CDR3 reads CASSPTHRANNQPQHF. The CDR3 nucleotides read TGTGCCAGCAGCCCAACCCACCGGGCCAATAATCAGCCCCAGCATTTT. The chain carries TRBV7-2 and TRBJ1-5; no clear D gene. This CDR3 region has 16 residues. V gave up 5 bases and J gave up 4 bases, with 18 bases separating them. Germline assignment: CDR1 SGHTA and CDR2 FQGNSA.

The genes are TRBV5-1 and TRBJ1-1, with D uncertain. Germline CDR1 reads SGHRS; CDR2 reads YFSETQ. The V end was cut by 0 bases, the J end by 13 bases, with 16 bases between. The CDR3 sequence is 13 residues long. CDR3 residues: CASSLDWTGGSFF. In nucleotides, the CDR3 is TGCGCCAGCAGCTTGGATTGGACGGGCGGTAGTTTCTTT.

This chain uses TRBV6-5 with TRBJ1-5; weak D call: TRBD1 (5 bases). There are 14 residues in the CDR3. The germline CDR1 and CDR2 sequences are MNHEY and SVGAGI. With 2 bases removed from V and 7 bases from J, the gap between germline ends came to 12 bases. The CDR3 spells CASSYGHRGQPQHF. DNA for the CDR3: TGTGCCAGCAGTTACGGCCACCGGGGGCAGCCCCAGCATTTT.

The CDR3 DNA reads as TGCGCCAGCAGCCGAGCAATCGTAGACGAAGCTTTCTTT. It translates to CASSRAIVDEAFF. The chain has TRBV4-3 and TRBJ1-1; D uncertain. V lost 4 bases and J lost 8, with 14 bases in between. Per germline, CDR1 LGHNA and CDR2 YSLEER. This CDR3 region has 13 residues.

CDR3 sequence (DNA): TGTGCCATCAGTGGAGTTGGTGCGGGGGAGACCCAGTACTTC. As protein: CAISGVGAGETQYF. V is TRBV10-3 and J is TRBJ2-5, with D possibly being TRBD2 (6 bases). CDR1 and CDR2 (germline): ENHRY, SYGVKD. This CDR3 is built from 14 residues. Trimming removed 4 bases at V and 5 bases at J, with 14 bases between.

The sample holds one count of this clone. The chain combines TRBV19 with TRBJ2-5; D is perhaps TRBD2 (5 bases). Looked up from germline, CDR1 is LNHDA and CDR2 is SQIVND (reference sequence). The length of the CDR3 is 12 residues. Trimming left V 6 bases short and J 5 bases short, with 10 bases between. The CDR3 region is CASRNRGETQYF. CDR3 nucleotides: TGTGCCAGTAGAAATAGAGGGGAGACCCAGTACTTC.

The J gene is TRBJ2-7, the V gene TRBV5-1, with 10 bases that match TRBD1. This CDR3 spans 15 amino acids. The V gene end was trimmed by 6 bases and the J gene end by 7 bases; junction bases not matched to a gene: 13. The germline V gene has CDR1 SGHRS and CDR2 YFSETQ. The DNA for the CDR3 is TGCGCCAGCACCTCTGGGGACAGGGGCCCGGAGGAGCAGTACTTC. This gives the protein CASTSGDRGPEEQYF.

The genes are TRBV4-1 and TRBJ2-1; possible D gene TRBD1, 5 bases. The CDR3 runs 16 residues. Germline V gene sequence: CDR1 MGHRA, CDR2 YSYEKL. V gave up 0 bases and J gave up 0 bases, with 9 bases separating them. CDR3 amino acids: CASSQEGRNSYNEQFF. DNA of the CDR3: TGCGCCAGCAGCCAAGAGGGGCGTAACTCCTACAATGAGCAGTTCTTC.

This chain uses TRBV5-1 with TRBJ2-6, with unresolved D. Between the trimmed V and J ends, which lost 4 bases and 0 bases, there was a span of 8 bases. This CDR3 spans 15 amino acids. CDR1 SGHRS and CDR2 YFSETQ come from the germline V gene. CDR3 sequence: CASSPGNSGANVLTF. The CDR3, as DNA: TGCGCCAGCAGCCCCGGAAACTCTGGGGCCAACGTCCTGACTTTC.

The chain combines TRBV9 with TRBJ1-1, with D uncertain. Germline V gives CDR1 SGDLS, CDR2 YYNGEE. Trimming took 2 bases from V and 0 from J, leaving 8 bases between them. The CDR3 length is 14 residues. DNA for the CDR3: TGTGCCAGCAGCGTCGGCATCGTGAACACTGAAGCTTTCTTT. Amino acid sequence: CASSVGIVNTEAFF.

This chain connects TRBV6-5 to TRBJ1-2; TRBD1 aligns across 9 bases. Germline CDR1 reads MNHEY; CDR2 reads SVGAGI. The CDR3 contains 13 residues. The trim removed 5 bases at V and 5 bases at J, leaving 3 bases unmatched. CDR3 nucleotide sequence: TGTGCCAGCAGTATACAGGGGGCATATGGCTACACCTTC. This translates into CASSIQGAYGYTF.

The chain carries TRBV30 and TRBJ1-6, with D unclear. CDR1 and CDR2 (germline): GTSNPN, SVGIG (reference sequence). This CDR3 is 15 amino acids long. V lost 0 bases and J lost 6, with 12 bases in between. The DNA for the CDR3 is TGTGCCTGGAGTGTCGCTGGAATTGGTAATTCACCCCTCCACTTT. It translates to CAWSVAGIGNSPLHF.